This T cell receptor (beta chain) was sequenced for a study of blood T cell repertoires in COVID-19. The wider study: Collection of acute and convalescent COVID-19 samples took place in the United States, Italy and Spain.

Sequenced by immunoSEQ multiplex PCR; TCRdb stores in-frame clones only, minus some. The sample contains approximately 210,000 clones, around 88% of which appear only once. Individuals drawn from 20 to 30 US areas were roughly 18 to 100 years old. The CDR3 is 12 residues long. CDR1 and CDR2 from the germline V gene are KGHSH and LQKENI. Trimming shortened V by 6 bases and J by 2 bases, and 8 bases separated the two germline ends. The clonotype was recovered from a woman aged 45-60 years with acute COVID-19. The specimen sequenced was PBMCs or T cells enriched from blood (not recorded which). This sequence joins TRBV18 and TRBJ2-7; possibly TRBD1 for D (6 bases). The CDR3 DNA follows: TGTGCCAGCTCGCGGACAGCCTACGAGCAGTACTTC. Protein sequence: CASSRTAYEQYF.